This T cell receptor (beta chain) emerged from a study of yellow fever vaccine responses in identical twins listed by TCRdb under 2018. About the study as a whole: In the study, vaccine-responding T cell clones were precisely tracked in identical twins. Study-level results and caveats: The T cell response to vaccination in identical twins was reported by the authors to appear partly convergent and partly personalized.

About this clonotype: Its antigen specificity is not known. One base away there is no much larger clone; base qualities are not given.

V is shortened by 0 bases, J by 0 bases, and the region joining them spans 3 bases. From the germline V gene, CDR1 is SNHLY and CDR2 is FYNNEI. The CDR3, from cysteine to phenylalanine, totals 13 residues. Only CDR3 DNA is held: 39 bases, read in frame from base 1. The library was made by RT-PCR. Instrument used: Illumina HiSeq 2500. TCRdb itself trimmed the public reads at Q25 with fastp, ran MiXCR and retained productive beta chains. All rows with the same CDR3 protein become a single entry with the most common DNA and genes. The sample contains 7,000 or so distinct CDR3 sequences, 86% of them found a single time. The ten biggest clones cover 1.2% of the sample.

This specimen was T cells from blood (PBMCs), unsorted or a sorted subset (not recorded which), taken before or after yellow fever vaccination (not recorded which). The V gene is TRBV2 and the J gene is TRBJ2-7, with no confidently assigned D gene. This receptor was identified in a woman between 18 and 29 years old who received the yellow fever vaccine. Donor details come from another sample of the same person, matched by shared clones. The DNA sequence reads TGTGCCAGCAGTGAAGCGACCTCCTACGAGCAGTACTTC. The encoded protein is CASSEATSYEQYF.